What follows are 2 T cell receptor beta chains derived from one specimen sequenced in a study of beta chain features in type 1 diabetes. Isolated RNA was reverse transcribed in full, so expressed TCRB transcripts were sequenced. The repertoire was sequenced with immunoSEQ multiplex PCR; TCRdb's copy has only in-frame clones and lacks some. The table lists roughly 140,000 clones, less than 9% of them singletons, with around 1.5% in the top ten. The sample comprised central memory CD4+ T cells from blood. The receptors were gathered from a young woman in good health.

The chain carries TRBV6-4 and TRBJ2-1; 9 bases agree with TRBD2. Germline V gives CDR1 MRHNA, CDR2 SNTAGT. Losses at the gene ends were 4 bases for V and 5 bases for J; bases not matched to a gene: 9. This CDR3 region has 16 residues. CDR3: CASSVTSGRLNNEQFF. CDR3 DNA sequence: TGTGCCAGCAGTGTAACGAGCGGGAGGCTCAACAATGAGCAGTTCTTC.

This clone was recorded a few times. The rearrangement joins TRBV5-4 to TRBJ1-2; maybe TRBD1 (6 bases). CDR1 is SGHNT and CDR2 is YYREEE in the germline V gene (reference sequence). V dropped 2 bases and J dropped 2 bases, with 13 bases sitting between them. The CDR3 is made up of 15 amino acids. CDR3 DNA sequence: TGTGCCAGCAGCTTACCGCCAGGGGTAAACTATGGCTACACCTTC. It yields the protein CASSLPPGVNYGYTF.